The sequence of this TCR beta chain was determined in a study of blood T cell repertoires in COVID-19. Overall study context: From the United States, Italy and Spain came samples of acute and convalescent COVID-19. Sample material is recorded as cDNA or gDNA derived from T cells, B-cell-depleted T cells, or PBMCs.

Source study methods: The authors estimated nucleated cell counts from reference gene primer amplification. TCRdb keeps only in-frame clones here, not all; method: immunoSEQ multiplex PCR. The V and J calls and the clone size are those of that table, but D and trimming were determined from the DNA. This sample has about 350,000 clones, with around nine tenths found just once. The sample consisted of peripheral blood. This sequence was found in a woman under 30 who had recovered from COVID-19.

The CDR3 spells CASSQAVGQGGEAGELFF. The CDR3 bases are TGCGCCAGCAGCCAAGCAGTAGGACAGGGAGGGGAGGCCGGGGAGCTGTTTTTT. V usage is TRBV4-1 and J usage is TRBJ2-2; tentative D call: TRBD1 (8 bases). The CDR3 length is 18 residues. CDR1 and CDR2 from the germline V gene are MGHRA and YSYEKL. Trimming removed 1 base at V and 6 bases at J, with 21 bases between.